This T cell receptor (beta chain) was obtained from a study of OX40 agonist ivuxolimab in advanced cancers. Study-level information: Patients were dosed with the agonistic anti-OX40 (CD134) antibody ivuxolimab. Those enrolled were approximately 78% male, with a mean age of roughly 60 years and ages from about 20 to 80.

Whole-study findings and limits: Doses of 0.1 to 3.0 mg/kg were accompanied by clonal expansion of CD4+ and CD8+ blood T cells by week 6.

About this clone itself: Its antigen is unidentified.

Here immunoSEQ multiplex PCR was the method, and the copy in TCRdb shows in-frame clones only, minus some. The profile shows about 83,000 clones, 65% to 90% of them singletons. The length of the CDR3 is 15 residues. V gave up 0 bases and J gave up 6 bases, with 15 bases separating them. The V gene's germline CDR1 is SGHRS and CDR2 YFSETQ. The sequencing here drew on CD4+ or CD8+ T cells sorted from blood, taken in a trial of the OX40 agonist ivuxolimab. The sequence was collected from an adult with an advanced solid tumor such as melanoma, head and neck, liver or kidney cancer. The V and J genes are TRBV5-1 and TRBJ1-1; D is ambiguous. CDR3 nucleotide sequence: TGCGCCAGCAGCTTGGATGGAGGCCTCCTTCCTGAAGCTTTCTTT. This sequence encodes CASSLDGGLLPEAFF.